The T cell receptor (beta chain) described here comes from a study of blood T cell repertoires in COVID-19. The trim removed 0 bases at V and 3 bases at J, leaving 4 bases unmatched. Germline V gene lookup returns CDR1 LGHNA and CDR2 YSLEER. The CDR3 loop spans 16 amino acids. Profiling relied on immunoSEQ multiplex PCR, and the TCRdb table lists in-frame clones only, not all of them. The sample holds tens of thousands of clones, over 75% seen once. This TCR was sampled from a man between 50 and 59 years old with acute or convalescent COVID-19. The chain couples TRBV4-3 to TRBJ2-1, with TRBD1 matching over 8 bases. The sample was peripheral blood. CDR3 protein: CASSQDRGQVYNEQFF. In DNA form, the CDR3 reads TGCGCCAGCAGCCAAGATAGGGGACAGGTCTACAATGAGCAGTTCTTC.